This TCR beta chain was recovered during a study of T cells after yellow fever vaccination (dated by TCRdb to between 2018 and 2021). At the level of the whole study: Libraries from fractions with low cell numbers were prepared with the SMART-Seq v4 Ultra Low Input RNA kit. To follow T-cell clones before and after primary and booster YFV17D yellow fever vaccination, bulk TCR alpha and beta repertoires were sequenced over time. Bulk PBMC replicates and cell subsets were isolated from blood drawn at multiple timepoints before and after both primary and secondary immunization. The cohort comprised two healthy male donors, one aged 18 to 30 and one aged 30 to 40 years. The investigation overall reported the following: FACS-sorted repertoires could contain abundant contaminating clonotypes from the bulk population, so computational filtering was required. A small fraction of clonotypes showed up in both the CD4 and CD8 compartments, probably as a result of convergent recombination. After the booster, most clones that had expanded after primary vaccination were detected again (around 97% of CD4 and around nine tenths of CD8), suggesting broad maintenance of memory. Only a couple of donors were included in the study, so the extent to which the findings can be generalized is limited. The secondary T-cell response was weaker than the primary response but faster, peaking on day 5 instead of day 15.

Sample treatment or condition, as interpreted from the label and publication: live attenuated yellow fever vaccine strain. Two biological replicates of bulk PBMCs were collected at each blood-draw timepoint. A standard Ficoll-Paque protocol was used to isolate PBMCs from peripheral blood. TriZol was used to extract RNA from bulk PBMCs, CD4 and CD8 fractions, and dextramer-positive and dextramer-negative fractions. These reads were obtained on an Illumina NovaSeq 6000. TCR cDNA was made using 5'RACE template switching, a step that added a universal primer site and unique molecular identifiers. cDNA synthesis was primed from both the TCR alpha and TCR beta constant segments. Library amplification involved two PCR steps, and the second step added sample barcodes and sequencing adapters. Sequencing of the libraries was done on either Illumina HiSeq 2500 (2x100 bp) or NovaSeq (2x150 bp). On the study's bioinformatics: MIGEC handled demultiplexing of reads and collapsing into UMI consensus sequences, while MiXCR performed V(D)J alignment. Vaccine-responding clonotypes were identified with edgeR using replicate PBMC samples, with FDR below 0.01 and a log2 fold change above 5 up to day 15 being required. Each bulk clonotype received a CD4 or CD8 identity based on whether the sequenced CD4 or CD8 repertoire contained that clonotype at higher abundance. TCRdb took the public reads, trimmed them with fastp at Q25, ran MiXCR for clone calling and kept in-frame beta chains. Rows with a matching CDR3 protein are joined into one entry that keeps the most common DNA and genes. TCRdb's processing, not the authors', yielded these V and J calls. The sample includes around 310,000 distinct CDR3 sequences, with around 3.9% observed a single time. The ten biggest clones cover around 24% of the sample.

This clonotype was recorded many times. What antigen it recognizes has not been identified. The sample holds no much larger clone one base away, and base qualities are not on file. Measured from the cysteine to the phenylalanine, the CDR3 is 14 residues long. Just CDR3 DNA is preserved here, 42 bases in frame from base 1. The junction shows trimming of 1 base on V and 5 bases on J, and the gene matches do not reach 2 bases of it. CDR1 and CDR2 were assigned from the germline V gene (reference sequence) as SEHNR and FQNEAQ. The sequence links TRBV7-9 to TRBJ1-1, with TRBD1 identical over 9 junction bases. The sequencing used PBMCs, collected 5 days after the yellow fever booster vaccination. This TCR derives from a man younger than 35 who received the YFV17D yellow fever vaccine. The CDR3 region: CASSLGQGDTEAFF. The nucleotide sequence is TGTGCCAGCAGCTTAGGACAGGGGGATACTGAAGCTTTCTTT.